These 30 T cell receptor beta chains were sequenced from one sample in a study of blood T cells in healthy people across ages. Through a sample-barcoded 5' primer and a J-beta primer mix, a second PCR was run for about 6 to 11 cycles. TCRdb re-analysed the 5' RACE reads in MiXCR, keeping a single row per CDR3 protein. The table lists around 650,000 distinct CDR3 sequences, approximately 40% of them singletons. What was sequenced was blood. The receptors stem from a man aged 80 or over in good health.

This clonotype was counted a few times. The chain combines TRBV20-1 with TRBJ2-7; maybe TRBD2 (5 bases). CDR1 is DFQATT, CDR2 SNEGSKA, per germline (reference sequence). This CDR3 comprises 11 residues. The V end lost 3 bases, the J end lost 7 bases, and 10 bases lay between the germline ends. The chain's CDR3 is CSARREYEQYF. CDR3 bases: TGCAGTGCTAGGAGGGAGTATGAGCAGTACTTC.

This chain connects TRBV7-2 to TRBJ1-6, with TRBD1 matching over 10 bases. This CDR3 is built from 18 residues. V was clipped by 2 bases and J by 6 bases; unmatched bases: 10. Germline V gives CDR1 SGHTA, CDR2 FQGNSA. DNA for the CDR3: TGTGCCAGCAGCTTATTAGGGACAGGGGTTGGGAGTAATTCACCCCTCCACTTT. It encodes CASSLLGTGVGSNSPLHF. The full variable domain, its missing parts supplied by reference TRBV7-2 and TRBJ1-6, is GAGVSQSPSNKVTEKGKDVELRCDPISGHTALYWYRQSLGQGLEFLIYFQGNSAPDKSGLPSDRFSAERTGGSVSTLTIQRTQQEDSAVYLCASSLLGTGVGSNSPLHFGNGTRLTVT.

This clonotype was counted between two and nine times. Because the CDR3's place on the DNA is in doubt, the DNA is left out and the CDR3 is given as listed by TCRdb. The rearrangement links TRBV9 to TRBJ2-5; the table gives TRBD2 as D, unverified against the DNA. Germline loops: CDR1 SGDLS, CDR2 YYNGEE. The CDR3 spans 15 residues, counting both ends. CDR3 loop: CASSVGVGSGIERYF.

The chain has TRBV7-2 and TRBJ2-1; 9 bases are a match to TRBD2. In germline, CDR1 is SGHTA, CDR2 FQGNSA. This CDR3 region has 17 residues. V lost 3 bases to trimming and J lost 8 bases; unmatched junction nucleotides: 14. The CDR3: CASSFGDQIRGRDEQFF. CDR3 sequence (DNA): TGTGCCAGCAGCTTCGGGGATCAAATACGCGGGAGGGATGAGCAGTTCTTC.

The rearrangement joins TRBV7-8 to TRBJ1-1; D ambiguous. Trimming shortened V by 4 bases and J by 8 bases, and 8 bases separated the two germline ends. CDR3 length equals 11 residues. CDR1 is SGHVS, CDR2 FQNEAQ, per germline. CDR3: CASSSVGEAFF. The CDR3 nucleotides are TGTGCCAGCAGCTCGGTAGGGGAAGCTTTCTTT. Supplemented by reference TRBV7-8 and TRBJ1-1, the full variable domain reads GAGVSQSPRYKVAKRGQDVALRCDPISGHVSLFWYQQALGQGPEFLTYFQNEAQLDKSGLPSDRFFAERPEGSVSTLKIQRTQQEDSAVYLCASSSVGEAFFGQGTRLTVV.

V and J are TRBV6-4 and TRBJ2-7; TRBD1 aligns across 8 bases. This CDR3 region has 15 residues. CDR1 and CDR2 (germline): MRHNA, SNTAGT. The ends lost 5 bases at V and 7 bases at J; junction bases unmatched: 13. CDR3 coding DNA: TGTGCCAGCAGTTACGACAGAATGACAGGGGATGAGCAGTACTTC. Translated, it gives CASSYDRMTGDEQYF.

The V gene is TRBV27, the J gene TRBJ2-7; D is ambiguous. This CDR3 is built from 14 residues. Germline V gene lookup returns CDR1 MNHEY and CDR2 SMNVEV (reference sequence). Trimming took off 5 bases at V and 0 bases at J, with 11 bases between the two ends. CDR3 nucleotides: TGTGCCAGCAGTACCCGGCACACCTCCTACGAGCAGTACTTC. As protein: CASSTRHTSYEQYF.

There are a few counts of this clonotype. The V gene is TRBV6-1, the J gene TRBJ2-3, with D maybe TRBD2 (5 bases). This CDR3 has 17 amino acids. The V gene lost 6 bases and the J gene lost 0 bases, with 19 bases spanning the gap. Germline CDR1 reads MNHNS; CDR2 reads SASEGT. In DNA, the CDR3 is TGTGCCAGCAGCCCTGCTGGGAGTGTGGCTAGCACAGATACGCAGTATTTT. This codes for CASSPAGSVASTDTQYF.

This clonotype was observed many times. This CDR3 is CASSGQGRENEQFF. The CDR3 DNA reads TGCGCCAGCAGTGGACAGGGGAGAGAGAATGAGCAGTTCTTC. The chain couples TRBV10-1 to TRBJ2-1; 8 bases match TRBD1. The V segment lost 4 bases and the J segment 7 bases; nucleotides outside the gene matches: 6. Germline CDR1 and CDR2: WNHNN and SYGVQD (reference sequence). The CDR3 length is 14 residues.

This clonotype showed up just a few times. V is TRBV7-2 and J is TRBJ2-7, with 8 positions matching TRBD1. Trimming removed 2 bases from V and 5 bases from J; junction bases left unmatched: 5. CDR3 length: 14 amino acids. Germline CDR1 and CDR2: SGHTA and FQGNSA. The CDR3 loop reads CASSLLRGPDEQYF. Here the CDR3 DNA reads TGTGCCAGCAGCTTACTCAGGGGGCCAGACGAGCAGTACTTC.

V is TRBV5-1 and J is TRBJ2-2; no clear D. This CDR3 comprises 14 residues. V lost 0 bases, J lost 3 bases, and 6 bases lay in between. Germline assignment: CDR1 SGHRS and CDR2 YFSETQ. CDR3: CASSLAIHTGELFF. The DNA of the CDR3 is TGCGCCAGCAGCTTGGCGATACACACCGGGGAGCTGTTTTTT.

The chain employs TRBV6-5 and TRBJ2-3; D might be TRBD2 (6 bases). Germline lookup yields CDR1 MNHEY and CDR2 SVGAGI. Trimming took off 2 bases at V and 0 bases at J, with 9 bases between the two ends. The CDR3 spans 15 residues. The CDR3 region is CASSYVRGSTDTQYF. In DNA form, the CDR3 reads TGTGCCAGCAGTTACGTTCGGGGGAGCACAGATACGCAGTATTTT.

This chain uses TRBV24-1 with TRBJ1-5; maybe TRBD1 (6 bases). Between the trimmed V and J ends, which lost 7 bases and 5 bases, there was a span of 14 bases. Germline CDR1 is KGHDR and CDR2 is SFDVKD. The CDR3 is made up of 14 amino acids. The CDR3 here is CATREQGLYQPQHF. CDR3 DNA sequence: TGTGCCACCAGAGAACAGGGCCTGTATCAGCCCCAGCATTTT.

Written as DNA, the CDR3 is TGTGCCAGCCATAAGACGGGGGGCGGCTACACCTTC. Amino acid sequence: CASHKTGGGYTF. The rearrangement uses TRBV6-5 and TRBJ1-2, with D tentatively TRBD1 (6 bases). V gave up 8 bases and J gave up 8 bases, with 15 bases separating them. This CDR3 is built from 12 residues. Germline V lookup: CDR1 MNHEY, CDR2 SVGAGI.

CDR3 nucleotides: TGCAGTGCTAGGACTACCTACGAGCAGTACTTC. Protein sequence: CSARTTYEQYF. The genes are TRBV20-1 and TRBJ2-7; a weak D match, TRBD2 (5 bases). Germline V CDR1 and CDR2: DFQATT, SNEGSKA (reference sequence). V dropped 3 bases and J dropped 2 bases, with 5 bases sitting between them. The CDR3 has 11 amino acids.

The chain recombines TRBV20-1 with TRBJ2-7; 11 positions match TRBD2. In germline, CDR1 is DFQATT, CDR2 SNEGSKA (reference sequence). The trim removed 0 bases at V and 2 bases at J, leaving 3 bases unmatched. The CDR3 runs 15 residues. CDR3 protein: CSARETSGSAYEQYF. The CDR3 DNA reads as TGCAGTGCTAGAGAAACTAGCGGGAGTGCCTACGAGCAGTACTTC.

CDR3 sequence reads: CASSLAEGAYEQYF. The DNA for the CDR3 is TGTGCCAGCAGTTTAGCAGAGGGGGCCTACGAGCAGTACTTC. The V and J genes are TRBV12-3 or TRBV12-4 and TRBJ2-7; the D gene is possibly TRBD1 (6 bases). The CDR3 is made up of 14 amino acids. V was trimmed by 0 bases and J by 2 bases, leaving 8 bases between them.

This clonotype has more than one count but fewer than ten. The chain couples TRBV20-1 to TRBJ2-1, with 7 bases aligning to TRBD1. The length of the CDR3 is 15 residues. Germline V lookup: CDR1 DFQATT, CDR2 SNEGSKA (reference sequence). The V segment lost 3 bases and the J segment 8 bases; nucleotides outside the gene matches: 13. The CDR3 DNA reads TGCAGTGCTAGTGCTCATAGACAGGGTTTCGATGAGCAGTTCTTC. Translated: CSASAHRQGFDEQFF.

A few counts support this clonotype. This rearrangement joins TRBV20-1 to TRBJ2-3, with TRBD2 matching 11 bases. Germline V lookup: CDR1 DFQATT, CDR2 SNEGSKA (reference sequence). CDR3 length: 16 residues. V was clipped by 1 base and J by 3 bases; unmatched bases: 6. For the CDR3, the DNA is TGCAGTGCTAGAGTGCCGACTAGCGGGGCAACAGATACGCAGTATTTT. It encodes CSARVPTSGATDTQYF.

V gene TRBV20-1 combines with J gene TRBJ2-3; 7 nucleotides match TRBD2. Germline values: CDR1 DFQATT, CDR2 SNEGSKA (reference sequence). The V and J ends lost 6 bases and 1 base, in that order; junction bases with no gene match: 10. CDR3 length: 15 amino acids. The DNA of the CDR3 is TGCAGTGCCCTCTCACCCGCGGGGGGCACAGATACGCAGTATTTT. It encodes CSALSPAGGTDTQYF.

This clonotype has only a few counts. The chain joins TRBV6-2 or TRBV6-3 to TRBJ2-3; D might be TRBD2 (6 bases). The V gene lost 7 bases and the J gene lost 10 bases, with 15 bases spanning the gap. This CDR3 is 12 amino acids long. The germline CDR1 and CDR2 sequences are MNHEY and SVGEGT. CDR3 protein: CASTTRGWAQYF. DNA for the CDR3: TGTGCCAGCACCACACGGGGGTGGGCGCAGTATTTT.

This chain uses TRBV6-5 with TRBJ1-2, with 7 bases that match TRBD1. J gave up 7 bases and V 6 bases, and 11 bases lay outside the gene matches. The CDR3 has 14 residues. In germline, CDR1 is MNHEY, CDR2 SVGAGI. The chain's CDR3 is CASSQNRGWGGYTF. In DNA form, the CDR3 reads TGTGCCAGCAGCCAGAACAGGGGTTGGGGTGGCTACACCTTC.

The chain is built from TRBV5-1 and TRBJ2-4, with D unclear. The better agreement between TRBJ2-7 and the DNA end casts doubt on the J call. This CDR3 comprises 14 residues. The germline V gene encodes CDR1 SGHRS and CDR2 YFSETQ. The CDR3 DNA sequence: TGCGCCAGCAGCTTCTCAAGACTCTCCTACGAGCAGTACTTC. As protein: CASSFSRLSYEQYF.

CDR3 nucleotides: TGTGCCACCAAGGGCAGTTCGGGTAGATCTCGAGCTTTCTTT. This encodes CATKGSSGRSRAFF. V is TRBV6-5 and J is TRBJ1-1; no clear D. V lost 10 bases and J lost 10, with 25 bases in between. The CDR3 is 14 amino acids. Germline V gene data show CDR1 as MNHEY and CDR2 as SVGAGI.

CDR3 DNA sequence: TGCAGCGTCGGAGGGACTAGCGGGAGACTAGGGTACAATGAGCAGTACTTC. The encoded protein is CSVGGTSGRLGYNEQYF. The chain uses TRBV29-1 and TRBJ2-7; 14 bases are shared with TRBD2. V was clipped by 6 bases and J by 7 bases; unmatched bases: 17. This CDR3 contains 17 residues. In germline, CDR1 is SQVTM, CDR2 ANQGSEA.

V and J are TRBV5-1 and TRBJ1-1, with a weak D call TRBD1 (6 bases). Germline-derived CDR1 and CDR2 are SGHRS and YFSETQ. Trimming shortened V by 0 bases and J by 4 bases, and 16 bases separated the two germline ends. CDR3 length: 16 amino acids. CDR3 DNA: TGCGCCAGCAGCTTGGGGACAGTCTTGGAGGGCACTGAAGCTTTCTTT. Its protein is CASSLGTVLEGTEAFF. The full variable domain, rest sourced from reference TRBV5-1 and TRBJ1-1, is KAGVTQTPRYLIKTRGQQVTLSCSPISGHRSVSWYQQTPGQGLQFLFEYFSETQRNKGNFPGRFSGRQFSNSRSEMNVSTLELGDSALYLCASSLGTVLEGTEAFFGQGTRLTVV.

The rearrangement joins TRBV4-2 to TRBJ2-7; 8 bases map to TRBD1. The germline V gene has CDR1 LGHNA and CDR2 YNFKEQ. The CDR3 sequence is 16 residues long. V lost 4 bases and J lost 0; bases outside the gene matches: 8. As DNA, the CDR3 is TGTGCCAGCAGCCGGGTAACAGGGGGTACCTCCTACGAGCAGTACTTC. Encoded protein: CASSRVTGGTSYEQYF.

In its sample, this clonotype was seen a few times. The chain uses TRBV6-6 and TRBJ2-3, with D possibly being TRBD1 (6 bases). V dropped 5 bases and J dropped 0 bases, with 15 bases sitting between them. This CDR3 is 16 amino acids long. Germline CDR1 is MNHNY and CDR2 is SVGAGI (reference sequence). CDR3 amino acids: CASSRRTAPSTDTQYF. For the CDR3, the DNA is TGTGCCAGCAGTCGCCGGACAGCCCCTAGCACAGATACGCAGTATTTT.

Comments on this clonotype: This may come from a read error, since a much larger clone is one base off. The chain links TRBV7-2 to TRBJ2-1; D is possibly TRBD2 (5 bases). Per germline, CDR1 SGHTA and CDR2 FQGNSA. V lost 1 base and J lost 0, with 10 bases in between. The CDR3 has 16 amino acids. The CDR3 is CASSLVLASSYNEQFF. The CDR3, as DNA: TGTGCCAGCAGCTTAGTTCTAGCAAGCTCCTACAATGAGCAGTTCTTC. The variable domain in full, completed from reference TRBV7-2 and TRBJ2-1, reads GAGVSQSPSNKVTEKGKDVELRCDPISGHTALYWYRQSLGQGLEFLIYFQGNSAPDKSGLPSDRFSAERTGGSVSTLTIQRTQQEDSAVYLCASSLVLASSYNEQFFGPGTRLTVL.

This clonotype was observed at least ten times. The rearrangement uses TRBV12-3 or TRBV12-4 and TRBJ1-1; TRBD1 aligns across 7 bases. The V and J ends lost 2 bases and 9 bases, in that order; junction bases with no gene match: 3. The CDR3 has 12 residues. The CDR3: CASSLQGDKAFF. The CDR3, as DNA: TGTGCCAGCAGTTTACAGGGGGACAAAGCTTTCTTT.